This entry lists 18 T cell receptor beta chains sequenced from one sample in a study of blood T cell repertoires in COVID-19. Measured with immunoSEQ multiplex PCR; TCRdb has only the in-frame clones, and not every one. The table includes more than 250,000 clones, roughly nine tenths detected once. Sequenced material: PBMCs or T cells enriched from blood (not recorded which). The receptors originated from a woman in her thirties who had recovered from COVID-19.

The chain has TRBV7-9 and TRBJ1-3; no clear D gene. With 5 bases removed from V and 0 bases from J, the gap between germline ends came to 11 bases. The CDR3 spans 15 residues. Germline values: CDR1 SEHNR, CDR2 FQNEAQ (reference sequence). The CDR3 DNA reads as TGTGCCAGCAGCCCTCCTTCGAGCTCTGGAAACACCATATATTTT. It translates to CASSPPSSSGNTIYF.

This chain connects TRBV4-3 to TRBJ1-2, with 12 bases fitting TRBD1. The germline CDR1 and CDR2 sequences are LGHNA and YSLEER. V lost 4 bases and J lost 6; bases outside the gene matches: 6. The CDR3 totals 15 residues. CDR3 DNA: TGCGCCAGCAGCCGGACCGGGACAGGGGGCGATGGCTACACCTTC. Translated, it gives CASSRTGTGGDGYTF.

The chain recombines TRBV7-9 with TRBJ1-2, with TRBD1 identical over 10 bases. V shed 5 bases and J 0 bases; nucleotides not matched to a gene: 6. Looked up from germline, CDR1 is SEHNR and CDR2 is FQNEAQ (reference sequence). This CDR3 comprises 16 residues. The CDR3 DNA sequence: TGTGCCAGCAGCCCAGGGGGGACAGGGGCTAACTATGGCTACACCTTC. It codes for CASSPGGTGANYGYTF.

The genes are TRBV6-5 and TRBJ1-4, with 8 nucleotides matching TRBD1. Germline lookup yields CDR1 MNHEY and CDR2 SVGAGI. The CDR3 totals 14 residues. The J segment lost 8 bases and the V segment lost 5 bases, leaving 7 bases of the junction unmatched. The CDR3 loop reads CASSNGQGTEKLFF. The CDR3 DNA is TGTGCCAGCAGTAATGGACAGGGTACCGAAAAACTGTTTTTT.

The chain employs TRBV4-3 and TRBJ1-5, with unresolved D. CDR3 length: 15 residues. Trimming cost V 0 bases and J 4 bases, with 10 bases left between them. CDR1 is LGHNA, CDR2 YSLEER, per germline. CDR3 sequence reads: CASSQDLLENQPQHF. CDR3 sequence (DNA): TGCGCCAGCAGCCAAGATTTACTAGAGAATCAGCCCCAGCATTTT.

This rearrangement joins TRBV7-8 to TRBJ1-1; tentatively, D is TRBD1 (6 bases). Germline assignment: CDR1 SGHVS and CDR2 FQNEAQ. CDR3 length equals 15 residues. V gave up 5 bases and J gave up 1 base, with 14 bases separating them. CDR3 sequence (DNA): TGTGCCAGCAGCGAACCGACAGGATCGAACACTGAAGCTTTCTTT. This translates into CASSEPTGSNTEAFF.

The chain is built from TRBV11-2 and TRBJ2-5; perhaps TRBD1 as D (6 bases). Germline V gene data show CDR1 as SGHAT and CDR2 as FQNNGV. CDR3 length: 14 amino acids. V dropped 5 bases and J dropped 0 bases, with 10 bases sitting between them. This chain's CDR3 is CASSGTLYQETQYF. In DNA form, the CDR3 reads TGTGCCAGCAGCGGGACATTGTACCAAGAGACCCAGTACTTC.

The chain is built from TRBV9 and TRBJ1-6, with 8 bases lining up with TRBD1. Losses at the gene ends were 3 bases for V and 9 bases for J; bases not matched to a gene: 5. Germline CDR1 SGDLS, CDR2 YYNGEE. CDR3 size: 14 residues. The CDR3 loop reads CASSATGDGSPLHF. CDR3 nucleotides: TGTGCCAGCAGCGCGACAGGGGATGGTTCACCCCTCCACTTT. Looking up the rest from reference TRBV9 and TRBJ1-6 gives the full variable domain: DSGVTQTPKHLITATGQRVTLRCSPRSGDLSVYWYQQSLDQGLQFLIQYYNGEERAKGNILERFSAQQFPDLHSELNLSSLELGDSALYFCASSATGDGSPLHFGNGTRLTVT.

The chain couples TRBV28 to TRBJ1-2; no clear D. CDR1 and CDR2 (germline): MDHEN, SYDVKM. With 4 bases removed from V and 1 base from J, the gap between germline ends came to 10 bases. This CDR3 is 14 amino acids long. For the CDR3, the DNA is TGTGCCAGCAGTTCCGGGGAGGGTAACTATGGCTACACCTTC. Amino acid sequence: CASSSGEGNYGYTF.

The rearrangement uses TRBV2 and TRBJ1-2; the D gene is possibly TRBD1 (5 bases). The CDR3 contains 13 residues. CDR1 is SNHLY, CDR2 FYNNEI, per germline. Trimming cost V 6 bases and J 1 base, with 9 bases left between them. Here the CDR3 DNA reads TGTGCCAGCAGCGGCCAGGGTAACTATGGCTACACCTTC. Translation gives CASSGQGNYGYTF.

The chain has TRBV5-4 and TRBJ1-2, with 7 bases that match TRBD1. Losses at the gene ends were 2 bases for V and 3 bases for J; bases not matched to a gene: 4. The CDR3 covers 14 residues. The germline gives CDR1 SGHNT, CDR2 YYREEE (reference sequence). The CDR3 is CASSLKGADYGYTF. The CDR3 DNA sequence: TGTGCCAGCAGCTTAAAGGGGGCCGACTATGGCTACACCTTC.

The chain joins TRBV7-9 to TRBJ1-2; the D is unclear. Between the trimmed V and J ends, which lost 5 bases and 5 bases, there was a span of 18 bases. The CDR3 loop spans 15 amino acids. Germline CDR1 reads SEHNR; CDR2 reads FQNEAQ (reference sequence). CDR3 DNA sequence: TGTGCCAGCAGCCCTGAGGGCAGCTCGATTTATGGCTACACCTTC. Protein sequence: CASSPEGSSIYGYTF.

This chain joins TRBV29-1 and TRBJ1-4; 7 bases line up with TRBD1. Per the germline V gene, CDR1 is SQVTM and CDR2 is ANQGSEA. V was pared by 4 bases and J by 10 bases, with 9 bases of the junction left unmatched. The CDR3 runs 13 residues. CDR3 residues: CSVGTGVGGKLFF. CDR3 sequence (DNA): TGCAGCGTTGGAACAGGGGTCGGAGGAAAACTGTTTTTT.

The chain employs TRBV29-1 and TRBJ2-1; a possible D gene is TRBD2 (5 bases). The V gene lost 3 bases and the J gene lost 1 base, with 10 bases spanning the gap. In germline, CDR1 is SQVTM, CDR2 ANQGSEA. The CDR3 is made up of 14 amino acids. Here the CDR3 DNA reads TGCAGCGTTGACAGGCGAGGGTCCTACAATGAGCAGTTCTTC. This sequence encodes CSVDRRGSYNEQFF.

The chain links TRBV5-1 to TRBJ2-6, with 10 bases aligning to TRBD1. This CDR3 has 16 amino acids. J lost 2 bases, V lost 6 bases, and 5 bases had no gene match. Per the germline V gene, CDR1 is SGHRS and CDR2 is YFSETQ. CDR3 sequence reads: CASTAGQGAGANVLTF. CDR3 nucleotide sequence: TGCGCCAGCACCGCTGGACAGGGGGCTGGGGCCAACGTCCTGACTTTC.

The sample holds one count of this clone. In nucleotides, the CDR3 is TGTGCCAGCAGCTCCCCTGGGAGGAATTTCTATGGCTACACCTTC. Translating gives CASSSPGRNFYGYTF. The chain uses TRBV7-9 and TRBJ1-2; D ambiguous. The V gene lost 4 bases and the J gene lost 4 bases, with 16 bases spanning the gap. There are 15 residues in the CDR3. Germline assignment: CDR1 SEHNR and CDR2 FQNEAQ (reference sequence).

The chain recombines TRBV7-5 with TRBJ1-5; TRBD1 reflects the table's D call only, with no check against the DNA. TRBV7-5 is flagged as a pseudogene. The CDR3 extends over 15 amino acids. For the CDR3, the DNA is TGTGCCAGAAGCGAGACAGGGTCTAGCAATCAGCCCCAGCATTTT. Translated, it gives CARSETGSSNQPQHF.

CDR3 DNA: TGTGCCAGCAGCTTAGCGATAAAACTAGCGGGGGGGCGGGCAGATACGCAGTATTTT. It is translated as CASSLAIKLAGGRADTQYF. This chain connects TRBV11-2 to TRBJ2-3, with 13 bases matching TRBD2. The CDR3 sequence is 19 residues long. V trimming: 1 base; J trimming: 4 bases; junction bases outside the gene matches: 11. Germline loops: CDR1 SGHAT, CDR2 FQNNGV. The variable domain in full, with the rest retrieved from reference TRBV11-2 and TRBJ2-3, is EAGVAQSPRYKIIEKRQSVAFWCNPISGHATLYWYQQILGQGPKLLIQFQNNGVVDDSQLPKDRFSAERLKGVDSTLKIQPAKLEDSAVYLCASSLAIKLAGGRADTQYFGPGTRLTVL.